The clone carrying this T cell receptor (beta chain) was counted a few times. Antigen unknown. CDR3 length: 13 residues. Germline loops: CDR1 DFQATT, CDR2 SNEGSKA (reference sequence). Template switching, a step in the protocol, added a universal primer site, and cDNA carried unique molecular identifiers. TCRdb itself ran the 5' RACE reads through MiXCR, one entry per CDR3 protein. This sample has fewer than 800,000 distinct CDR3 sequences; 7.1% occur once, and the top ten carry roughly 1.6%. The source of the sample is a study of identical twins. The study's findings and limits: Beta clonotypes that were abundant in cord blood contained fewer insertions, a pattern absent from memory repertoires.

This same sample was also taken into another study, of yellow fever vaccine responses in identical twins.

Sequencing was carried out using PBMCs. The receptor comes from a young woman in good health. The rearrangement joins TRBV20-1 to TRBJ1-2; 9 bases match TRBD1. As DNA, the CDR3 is TGCAGCGCCCCAGGACAGGGGCGGGAAGGCTACACCTTC. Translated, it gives CSAPGQGREGYTF.